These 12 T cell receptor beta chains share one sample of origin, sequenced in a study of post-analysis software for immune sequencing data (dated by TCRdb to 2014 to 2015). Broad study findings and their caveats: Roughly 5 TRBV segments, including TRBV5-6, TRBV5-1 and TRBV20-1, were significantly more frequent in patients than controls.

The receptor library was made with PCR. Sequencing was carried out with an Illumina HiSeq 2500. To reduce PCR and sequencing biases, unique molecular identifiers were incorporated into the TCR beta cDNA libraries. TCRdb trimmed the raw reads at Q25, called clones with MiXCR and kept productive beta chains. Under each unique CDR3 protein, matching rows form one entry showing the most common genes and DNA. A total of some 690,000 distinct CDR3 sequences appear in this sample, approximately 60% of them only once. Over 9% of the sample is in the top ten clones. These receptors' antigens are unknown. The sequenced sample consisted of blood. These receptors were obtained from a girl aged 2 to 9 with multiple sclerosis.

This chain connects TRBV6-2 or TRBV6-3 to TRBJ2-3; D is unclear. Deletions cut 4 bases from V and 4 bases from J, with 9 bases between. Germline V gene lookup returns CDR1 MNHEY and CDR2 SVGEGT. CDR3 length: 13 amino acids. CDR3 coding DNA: TGTGCCAGCAGTTCCCCCCGACCAGATACGCAGTATTTT. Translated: CASSSPRPDTQYF.

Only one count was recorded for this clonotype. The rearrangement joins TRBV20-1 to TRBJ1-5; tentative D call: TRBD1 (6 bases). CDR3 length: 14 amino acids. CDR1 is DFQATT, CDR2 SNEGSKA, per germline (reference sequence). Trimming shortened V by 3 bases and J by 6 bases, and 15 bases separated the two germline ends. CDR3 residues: CSASLQGFSQPQHF. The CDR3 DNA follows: TGCAGTGCTAGTCTACAGGGTTTTAGTCAGCCCCAGCATTTT.

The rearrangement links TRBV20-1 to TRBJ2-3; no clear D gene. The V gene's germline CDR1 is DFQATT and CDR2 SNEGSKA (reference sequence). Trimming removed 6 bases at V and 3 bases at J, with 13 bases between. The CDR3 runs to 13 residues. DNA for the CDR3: TGCAGTGCCAACGGGCAGCCAACAGATACGCAGTATTTT. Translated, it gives CSANGQPTDTQYF.

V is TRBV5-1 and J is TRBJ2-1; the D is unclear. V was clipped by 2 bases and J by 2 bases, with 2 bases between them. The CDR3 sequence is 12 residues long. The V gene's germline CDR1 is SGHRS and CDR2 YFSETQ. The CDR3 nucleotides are TGCGCCAGCAGCTTCGCCTACAATGAGCAGTTCTTC. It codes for CASSFAYNEQFF. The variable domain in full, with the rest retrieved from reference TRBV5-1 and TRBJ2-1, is KAGVTQTPRYLIKTRGQQVTLSCSPISGHRSVSWYQQTPGQGLQFLFEYFSETQRNKGNFPGRFSGRQFSNSRSEMNVSTLELGDSALYLCASSFAYNEQFFGPGTRLTVL.

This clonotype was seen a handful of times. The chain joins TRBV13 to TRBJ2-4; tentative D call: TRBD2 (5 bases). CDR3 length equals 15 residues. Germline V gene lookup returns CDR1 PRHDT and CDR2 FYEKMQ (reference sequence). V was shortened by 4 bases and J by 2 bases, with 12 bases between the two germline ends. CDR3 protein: CASSSWTGTKNIQYF. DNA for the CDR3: TGTGCCAGCAGCTCCTGGACTGGGACCAAAAACATTCAGTACTTC.

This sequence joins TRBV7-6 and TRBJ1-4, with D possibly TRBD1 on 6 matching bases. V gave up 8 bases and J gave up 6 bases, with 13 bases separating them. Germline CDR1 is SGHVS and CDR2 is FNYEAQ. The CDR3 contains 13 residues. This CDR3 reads CASRPGGHEKLFF. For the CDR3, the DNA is TGTGCCAGCCGCCCTGGGGGCCATGAAAAACTGTTTTTT. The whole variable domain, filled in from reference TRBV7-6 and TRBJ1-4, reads GAGVSQSPRYKVTKRGQDVALRCDPISGHVSLYWYRQALGQGPEFLTYFNYEAQQDKSGLPNDRFSAERPEGSISTLTIQRTEQRDSAMYRCASRPGGHEKLFFGSGTQLSVL.

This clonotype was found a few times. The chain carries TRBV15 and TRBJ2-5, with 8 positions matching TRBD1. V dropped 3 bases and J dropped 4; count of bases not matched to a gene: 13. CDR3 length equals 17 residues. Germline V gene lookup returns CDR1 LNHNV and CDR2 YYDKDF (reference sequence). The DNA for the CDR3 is TGTGCCACCAGCAGGCTCCCGTGGACAGGGAGGAGAGAGACCCAGTACTTC. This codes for CATSRLPWTGRRETQYF. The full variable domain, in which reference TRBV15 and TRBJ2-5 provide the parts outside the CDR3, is DAMVIQNPRYQVTQFGKPVTLSCSQTLNHNVMYWYQQKSSQAPKLLFHYYDKDFNNEADTPDNFQSRRPNTSFCFLDIRSPGLGDTAMYLCATSRLPWTGRRETQYFGPGTRLLVL.

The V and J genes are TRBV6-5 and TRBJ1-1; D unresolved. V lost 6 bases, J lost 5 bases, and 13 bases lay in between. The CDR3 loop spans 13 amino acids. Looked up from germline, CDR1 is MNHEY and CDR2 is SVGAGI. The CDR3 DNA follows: TGTGCCAGCAGACCGAAAAGGAGGACTGAAGCTTTCTTT. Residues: CASRPKRRTEAFF.

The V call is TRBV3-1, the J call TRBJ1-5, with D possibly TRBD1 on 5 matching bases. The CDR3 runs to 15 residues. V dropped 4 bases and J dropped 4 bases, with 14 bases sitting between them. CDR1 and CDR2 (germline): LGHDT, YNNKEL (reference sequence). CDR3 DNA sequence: TGTGCCAGCAGCCGTTCCGGGACCCAAAATCAGCCCCAGCATTTT. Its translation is CASSRSGTQNQPQHF.

Here the CDR3 reads CSAVTSGGTDTQYF. The CDR3 DNA follows: TGCAGTGCGGTAACTAGCGGGGGCACAGATACGCAGTATTTT. This chain uses TRBV20-1 with TRBJ2-3; 10 nucleotides agree with TRBD2. The V gene end was trimmed by 6 bases and the J gene end by 1 base; junction bases not matched to a gene: 4. Germline V lookup: CDR1 DFQATT, CDR2 SNEGSKA (reference sequence). CDR3 length: 14 residues.

The CDR3 protein is CASSPRQGTLYGYTF. CDR3 nucleotide sequence: TGTGCCAGCAGCCCGAGACAGGGGACCTTATATGGCTACACCTTC. The rearrangement links TRBV7-6 to TRBJ1-2, with 8 bases fitting TRBD1. The germline V gene encodes CDR1 SGHVS and CDR2 FNYEAQ. The CDR3 is made up of 15 amino acids. Trimming took 5 bases from V and 5 from J; bases not matched to a gene: 10.

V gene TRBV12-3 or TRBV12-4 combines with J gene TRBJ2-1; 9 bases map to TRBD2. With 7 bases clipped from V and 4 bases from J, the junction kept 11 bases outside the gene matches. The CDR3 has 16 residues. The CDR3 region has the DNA TGTGCCAGCATTCCCGCGGGGGGGCCAATTTACAATGAGCAGTTCTTC. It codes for CASIPAGGPIYNEQFF.